Sequencing of this TCR beta chain was carried out in a study of OX40 agonist ivuxolimab in advanced cancers. Looking at the study overall: The eligibility criteria allowed prior anti-PD-1, anti-PD-L1 or anti-CTLA-4 therapy, and around 40% had some. Findings and caveats of the study: Low normalized T-cell clonal expansion also characterized some of the nonresponders.

V was pared by 5 bases and J by 6 bases, with 14 bases between. Germline V gene data show CDR1 as SNHLY and CDR2 as FYNNEI. The CDR3 has 15 amino acids. As to this clone: Its antigen remains unknown.

Only in-frame clones appear in the TCRdb table, and some are missing; sequencing was by immunoSEQ multiplex PCR. Here the sample spans 72,000 or so clones, roughly four fifths being singletons. The TCR was taken from an adult with an advanced solid tumor such as melanoma, head and neck, liver or kidney cancer. Specimen: CD4+ or CD8+ T cells sorted from blood, collected in a trial of the OX40 agonist ivuxolimab. The chain combines TRBV2 with TRBJ1-6; perhaps TRBD1 as D (5 bases). DNA of the CDR3: TGTGCCAGCAGTTCGCAGGGATTGGGTAATTCACCCCTCCACTTT. It translates to CASSSQGLGNSPLHF.